The source of this T cell receptor (beta chain) is a study of neoadjuvant anti-PD-1 for oral cavity cancer. The overall study: Non-progressing patients received a fourth nivolumab dose near day 43, then surgery on days 50-56. Study-level points and caveats: TCR analyses covered only a few patients per response group. Post-nivolumab, blood T cell clonality was significantly elevated in non-responders.

Regarding this clone: Antigen specificity is unknown.

Assay used: immunoSEQ multiplex PCR; TCRdb lists only in-frame clones, some missing. The sample records 7,000 to 9,500 clones, 70% being singletons. Sample time point: after neoadjuvant nivolumab, at surgical resection. PBMCs were not maintained or expanded in culture before analysis. This CDR3 has 12 residues. Trimming cost V 6 bases and J 16 bases, with 19 bases left between them. Germline V lookup: CDR1 MRHNA, CDR2 SNTAGT. The receptor's source is a person aged 35-80 years with oral cavity squamous cell carcinoma. V and J are TRBV6-4 and TRBJ2-1, with D hard to call. The sample was PBMCs, taken after nivolumab (anti-PD-1) treatment. CDR3 bases: TGTGCCAGCAGCTTTAAGGGCTTCGTGGATTTCTTC. Its translation is CASSFKGFVDFF.